These T cell receptor beta chains were read from a single sample in a study of regulatory T cells in long-lasting Graves disease. TCRdb re-called the multiplex PCR reads through MiXCR, storing one row per CDR3 protein. Seen here are around 460,000 distinct CDR3 sequences, about 20% observed once, and the top ten hold roughly 13%. Sequences were derived from peripheral blood mononuclear cells (PBMCs), sampled when the disease was refractory, from a patient treated with antithyroid drugs. The receptors originated from a female donor with Graves disease. CDR3s include the opening cysteine and the closing phenylalanine or tryptophan. Fields, in order: J gene, clone size, D gene, V gene, CDR3 length, CDR3 protein, CDR3 DNA. A D gene is named only where the DNA matches it firmly. Only some rows state a clone size, as once, few, many or a class for expanded clones.

J: TRBJ1-1; size: many; D: -; V: TRBV7-2; length: 14; CDR3: CASSLSTMNTEAFF; DNA: TGTGCCAGCAGCTTAAGTACCATGAACACTGAAGCTTTCTTT
J: TRBJ1-6; size: -; D: -; V: TRBV29-1; length: 13; CDR3: CSVGGQRSSPLHF; DNA: TGCAGCGTTGGAGGACAGAGGAGTTCACCCCTCCACTTT
J: TRBJ1-1; size: -; D: -; V: TRBV4-3; length: 14; CDR3: CASSQEIGQGEGFF; DNA: TGCGCCAGCAGCCAAGAAATCGGGCAAGGCGAGGGTTTCTTT
J: TRBJ2-7; size: few; D: -; V: TRBV27; length: 15; CDR3: CASSLSGGKRHEQYF; DNA: TGTGCCAGCAGTTTATCTGGGGGCAAACGTCACGAGCAGTACTTC
J: TRBJ1-2; size: many; D: -; V: TRBV2; length: 13; CDR3: CASSQQGSYGYTF; DNA: TGTGCCAGCAGTCAACAGGGTAGCTATGGCTACACCTTC
J: TRBJ1-1; size: -; D: -; V: TRBV7-2; length: 15; CDR3: CASSSLVSGDTEAFF; DNA: TGTGCCAGCAGCTCCCTAGTAAGCGGAGACACTGAAGCTTTCTTT
J: TRBJ1-5; size: -; D: -; V: TRBV10-3; length: 16; CDR3: CAISDHQDRLNQPQHF; DNA: TGTGCCATCAGTGACCACCAGGACAGACTCAATCAGCCCCAGCATTTT
J: TRBJ1-5; size: few; D: -; V: TRBV19; length: 15; CDR3: CASSIKGGTMGPQHF; DNA: TGTGCCAGTAGTATAAAAGGCGGAACAATGGGGCCCCAGCATTTT
J: TRBJ2-3; size: -; D: -; V: TRBV7-3; length: 12; CDR3: CASSSRFGTQYF; DNA: TGTGCCAGCAGCTCGAGGTTTGGTACGCAGTATTTT
J: TRBJ2-7; size: many; D: -; V: TRBV2; length: 14; CDR3: CASTSGPGYNEQYF; DNA: TGTGCCAGCACATCGGGGCCGGGATACAACGAGCAGTACTTC
J: TRBJ2-7; size: -; D: TRBD1; V: TRBV20-1; length: 14; CDR3: CSARLLDRGDEQYF; DNA: TGCAGTGCTAGACTACTAGACAGGGGGGACGAGCAGTACTTC
J: TRBJ1-4; size: few; D: -; V: TRBV19; length: 14; CDR3: CASSIPGSNEKLFF; DNA: TGTGCCAGTAGTATTCCAGGTTCTAATGAAAAACTGTTTTTT
J: TRBJ1-1; size: many; D: -; V: TRBV7-2; length: 14; CDR3: CASSFVRENTEAFF; DNA: TGTGCCAGCAGCTTCGTCCGGGAGAACACTGAAGCTTTCTTT
J: TRBJ2-7; size: many; D: -; V: TRBV20-1; length: 12; CDR3: CSAKLNTYEQYF; DNA: TGCAGTGCTAAACTTAACACCTACGAGCAGTACTTC
J: TRBJ2-2; size: -; D: -; V: TRBV10-3; length: 13; CDR3: CAISENGSGELFF; DNA: TGTGCCATCAGTGAGAATGGATCCGGGGAGCTGTTTTTT
J: TRBJ1-5; size: -; D: -; V: TRBV12-3/TRBV12-4; length: 13; CDR3: CASSDSNNQPQHF; DNA: TGTGCCAGCAGCGACAGCAACAATCAGCCCCAGCATTTT
J: TRBJ2-1; size: -; D: -; V: TRBV29-1; length: 12; CDR3: CSVGSYYNEQFF; DNA: TGCAGCGTGGGTAGTTACTACAATGAGCAGTTCTTC
J: TRBJ1-6; size: many; D: -; V: TRBV12-3/TRBV12-4; length: 12; CDR3: CASREGGRPLHF; DNA: TGTGCCAGCAGGGAGGGCGGACGGCCCCTCCACTTT
J: TRBJ2-5; size: few; D: -; V: TRBV5-1; length: 15; CDR3: CASSLGYVGQETQYF; DNA: TGCGCCAGCAGCTTGGGATACGTGGGCCAAGAGACCCAGTACTTC
J: TRBJ2-5; size: many; D: -; V: TRBV11-3; length: 19; CDR3: CASSFPSEGGEGPGETQYF; DNA: TGTGCCAGCAGCTTCCCATCTGAGGGGGGCGAGGGGCCGGGGGAGACCCAGTACTTC
J: TRBJ2-2; size: -; D: -; V: TRBV11-2; length: 17; CDR3: CASRPTGFDRDTGELFF; DNA: TGTGCCAGCAGACCCACAGGGTTTGATCGGGACACCGGGGAGCTGTTTTTT
J: TRBJ2-2; size: many; D: TRBD2; V: TRBV24-1; length: 17; CDR3: CATSDPGGQPNTGELFF; DNA: TGTGCCACCAGTGACCCGGGGGGTCAACCCAACACCGGGGAGCTGTTTTTT
J: TRBJ1-2; size: few; D: -; V: TRBV5-4; length: 13; CDR3: CASSLLENYGYTF; DNA: TGTGCCAGCAGCTTGCTGGAGAACTATGGCTACACCTTC
J: TRBJ2-1; size: -; D: -; V: TRBV6-1; length: 14; CDR3: CASRVDFENNEQFF; DNA: TGTGCCAGCAGGGTCGACTTCGAAAACAATGAGCAGTTCTTC
J: TRBJ1-2; size: few; D: TRBD1; V: TRBV25-1; length: 12; CDR3: CASAGTGDGYTF; DNA: TGTGCCAGCGCCGGGACAGGGGACGGCTACACCTTC
J: TRBJ1-3; size: -; D: -; V: TRBV3-1; length: 14; CDR3: CASRQEGSGNTIYF; DNA: TGTGCCAGCAGACAGGAAGGATCTGGAAACACCATATATTTT
J: TRBJ2-7; size: many; D: -; V: TRBV28; length: 14; CDR3: CASSPIRQTYEQYF; DNA: TGTGCCAGCAGTCCTATAAGACAGACCTACGAGCAGTACTTC
J: TRBJ1-1; size: -; D: -; V: TRBV19; length: 14; CDR3: CASKDRFLDTEAFF; DNA: TGTGCCAGTAAGGATCGATTCTTGGACACTGAAGCTTTCTTT
J: TRBJ1-2; size: few; D: -; V: TRBV18; length: 14; CDR3: CASSPVETNYGYTF; DNA: TGTGCCAGCTCACCAGTGGAGACTAACTATGGCTACACCTTC
J: TRBJ2-2; size: many; D: TRBD2; V: TRBV2; length: 18; CDR3: CASTMLASGGSNTGELFF; DNA: TGTGCCAGCACCATGTTGGCTAGCGGGGGCTCGAACACCGGGGAGCTGTTTTTT
J: TRBJ1-1; size: few; D: -; V: TRBV11-2; length: 15; CDR3: CASNLERGRNTEAFF; DNA: TGTGCCAGCAACCTTGAACGGGGGAGGAACACTGAAGCTTTCTTT
J: TRBJ1-1; size: many; D: TRBD1; V: TRBV2; length: 13; CDR3: CASYPSTGTEAFF; DNA: TGTGCCAGCTACCCGTCGACAGGGACTGAAGCTTTCTTT
J: TRBJ1-2; size: -; D: -; V: TRBV19; length: 13; CDR3: CASSAVTGFGYTF; DNA: TGTGCCAGTAGTGCCGTTACAGGGTTTGGCTACACCTTC
J: TRBJ1-4; size: many; D: -; V: TRBV28; length: 12; CDR3: CATKIGGEKLFF; DNA: TGTGCCACCAAAATAGGTGGCGAAAAACTGTTTTTT
J: TRBJ2-7; size: many; D: TRBD2; V: TRBV28; length: 15; CDR3: CASNPGLGGAYEQYF; DNA: TGTGCCAGCAATCCGGGACTGGGAGGGGCCTACGAGCAGTACTTC
J: TRBJ2-3; size: -; D: -; V: TRBV6-1; length: 15; CDR3: CASGRSVGGTDTQYF; DNA: TGTGCCAGCGGGAGGAGCGTTGGGGGTACAGATACGCAGTATTTT
J: TRBJ1-2; size: -; D: TRBD1; V: TRBV7-2; length: 16; CDR3: CASSLESDRGRSGYTF; DNA: TGTGCCAGCAGCTTAGAATCGGACAGGGGTAGGTCTGGCTACACCTTC